This T cell receptor (beta chain) was sequenced during a study of T cells in Graves' hyperthyroidism and ophthalmopathy (dated by TCRdb to between 2018 and 2021). The study in broad terms: A discovery cohort of approximately 97 patients, about 44 with Graves' ophthalmopathy and 55 to 65 with stable Graves' hyperthyroidism, was used to find distinguishing TCR V-J signatures. Prospective prediction of ophthalmopathy was tested in an independent validation cohort consisting of 18 hyperthyroidism patients and more than 15 patients who later progressed to ophthalmopathy. The 95 to 100 discovery patients were randomly split 7:3 into training and test sets. In addition, the study compared T-cell repertoires in thyroid tissue and in blood from about six Graves' hyperthyroidism patients. After sampling, hyperthyroidism patients received methimazole starting at 30 mg daily, and ophthalmopathy patients received high-dose intravenous methylprednisolone. The paper reports TCR Vbeta CDR3 sequencing of fewer than 150 peripheral blood samples: approximately 43 ophthalmopathy, roughly 80 hyperthyroidism and 17 progressor patients. The investigation overall reported the following: Sample size was not statistically predetermined, and blinding of investigators to group allocation was not performed. In cross-validation, a model built on a 13 V-J signature told ophthalmopathy apart from stable hyperthyroidism with 87.88% sensitivity and roughly 82% specificity, and in testing the same model reached 80%/75%. Most expanded thyroid clonotypes (frequency above 0.001) were also found in blood, which suggests that blood repertoires may mirror thyroid immune responses. In validation, the model predicted progression to ophthalmopathy with just under 71% sensitivity and less than 80% specificity, a median of 6.5 months before onset.

Including the terminal cysteine and phenylalanine, the CDR3 comprises 11 residues. Only the CDR3 DNA is retained, 33 bases long and in frame from the first base. The germline V gene specifies KGHDR as CDR1 and SFDVKD as CDR2. V loses 2 bases, J loses 8 bases, and the germline ends lie 5 bases apart. Amplification of TCR beta CDR3 regions was carried out from RNA transcripts. For the first round of RT-PCR on the TCR CDR3, the HTBI primer set was used together with the Qiagen OneStep RT-PCR kit. Libraries were constructed in a second round of multiplex PCR, after which size selection and purification were performed. Libraries were sequenced paired-end with 100 bp reads on an Illumina HiSeq2000. Under the source paper's analysis protocol: SOAPnuke was used to process the raw data, with reads discarded if the reads contained adapters or uncalled bases, had a mean Phred below 15, or lacked an exact constant-primer or identifier match. High-quality paired reads were merged using COPE v1.2.5, and each unique nucleotide sequence was defined as a clonotype. MiTCR v1.1 was used to align the clonotypes against IMGT TRBV, TRBD and TRBJ reference segments. The analysis was restricted to V-J combinations with a frequency above 0.0001, which together covered 99% to 99.2% of the repertoires. A TCS score was defined as the ratio of F50 (clonal expansion) to E x V (chaos), with BLOSUM62-based TCRdist applied between CDR3 peptides within each V-J. Welch's t-statistics and random forest reduced 500 to 650 V-J features to about 13, which were used in a naive Bayes classifier (R e1071). The Morisita-Horn index was used to measure how similar the thyroid and blood repertoires were. The public reads were reprocessed in TCRdb via fastp at Q25 and MiXCR, keeping in-frame beta chains. Every CDR3 protein is listed once, alongside the most common genes and DNA of its rows. The V and J calls, along with clone size, are taken from TCRdb and not from the paper's own processing. The sample table contains about 500,000 distinct CDR3 sequences; only one count was recorded for 46% of them. Jointly, the top ten make up 35% to 50% of the sample.

This clonotype was detected only a few times. Its antigen target is currently unknown. Within one base of it there is no much larger clone, and no base qualities were kept. Exclusion was applied to patients with uncontrolled infections, other autoimmune diseases, pregnancy or lactation. Diagnoses were established on the basis of clinical symptoms, serum thyroxine and TRAb, thyroid ultrasound, and orbital computed tomography. Total RNA was extracted using Trizol reagent, and RNA quality was assessed on an Agilent 2100 Bioanalyzer. This chain is built from TRBV24-1 and TRBJ1-1; no confident D gene assignment can be made. The sequenced sample was peripheral blood or thyroid tissue (not recorded which). This sequence was found in an adult woman with Graves' disease, either hyperthyroidism or ophthalmopathy (not recorded which). The CDR3 loop reads CATSDWGEAFF. The DNA sequence follows: TGTGCCACCAGTGATTGGGGAGAAGCTTTCTTT.